The 30 T cell receptor beta chains reported below all come from one sample, sequenced in a study of cytomegalovirus exposure and HLA in healthy donors. The PCR ran on 60 Vbeta and 13 Jbeta primers. The data were produced by immunoSEQ multiplex PCR, yet TCRdb's version contains in-frame clones alone and is incomplete. The sample shows some 110,000 clones, roughly 74% of them seen only once. Specimen: PBMCs. The receptors originated from a woman in her 30s in good health and CMV-seronegative.

V is TRBV30 and J is TRBJ2-7, with a weak D call TRBD2 (5 bases). V was cut by 1 base and J by 3 bases, with 13 bases left in between. The length of the CDR3 is 14 residues. Germline V lookup: CDR1 GTSNPN, CDR2 SVGIG (reference sequence). Written as DNA, the CDR3 is TGTGCCTGGAGTGACGGAGCGGTTATCTACGAGCAGTACTTC. Its translation is CAWSDGAVIYEQYF.

J is TRBJ1-6 and V is TRBV30, with unresolved D. V was clipped by 3 bases and J by 0 bases, with 9 bases between them. CDR3 length: 15 residues. The germline V gene encodes CDR1 GTSNPN and CDR2 SVGIG (reference sequence). In DNA form, the CDR3 reads TGTGCCTGGAGCCGGGGTAGCTCCTATAATTCACCCCTCCACTTT. This sequence encodes CAWSRGSSYNSPLHF.

The chain has TRBV18 and TRBJ1-1; unclear D gene. Trimming stripped 8 bases from V and 3 bases from J, with 13 bases between. This CDR3 spans 13 amino acids. CDR1 KGHSH and CDR2 LQKENI come from the germline V gene. The CDR3 sequence: CASTSSRDTEAFF. CDR3 DNA sequence: TGTGCCAGCACAAGCAGCCGGGACACTGAAGCTTTCTTT.

V usage is TRBV30 and J usage is TRBJ2-3; 8 nucleotides agree with TRBD1. CDR1 is GTSNPN and CDR2 is SVGIG in the germline V gene (reference sequence). The CDR3 is made up of 15 amino acids. With V trimmed by 1 base and J by 5 bases, 8 bases remained unmatched. Written as DNA, the CDR3 is TGTGCCTGGAGTGAGGGGTCAGGGGGCATAGATACGCAGTATTTT. It encodes CAWSEGSGGIDTQYF.

V usage is TRBV19 and J usage is TRBJ1-2, with TRBD1 matching 10 bases. The CDR3 totals 16 residues. The V gene's germline CDR1 is LNHDA and CDR2 SQIVND (reference sequence). The V gene end was trimmed by 8 bases and the J gene end by 3 bases; junction bases not matched to a gene: 12. This chain's CDR3 is CASRFPGQGFYYGYTF. The DNA of the CDR3 is TGTGCCAGTCGGTTCCCGGGACAGGGGTTTTACTATGGCTACACCTTC.

The rearrangement uses TRBV6-1 and TRBJ2-2; TRBD2 is a possible D gene (5 bases). The germline V gene has CDR1 MNHNS and CDR2 SASEGT. V was clipped by 8 bases and J by 7 bases, with 14 bases between them. The CDR3 extends over 13 amino acids. The CDR3 coding sequence is TGTGCCAGCCAGCGGACTTCGGTCGGGGAGCTGTTTTTT. Residues: CASQRTSVGELFF.

This clone came up once. The same CDR3 can be traced to other DNA sequences in this sample. The chain links TRBV11-2 to TRBJ2-7, with D unresolved. Trimming removed 0 bases from V and 3 bases from J, with 3 bases in between. The CDR3 extends over 12 amino acids. Germline lookup yields CDR1 SGHAT and CDR2 FQNNGV. CDR3 nucleotides: TGTGCCAGCAGCTTAGAGCGCTACGAGCAGTACTTC. This gives the protein CASSLERYEQYF.

As for this clone: The junction and the germline gene differ at one end; a read error may be behind it. The chain carries TRBV2 and TRBJ1-2; D perhaps matches TRBD1 (5 bases). Germline V gives CDR1 SNHLY, CDR2 FYNNEI. The CDR3 runs to 13 residues. The CDR3 DNA reads as TGTGCCAGCAGTGGGGGGGAGGTCTATGGCCACACCTTC. The encoded protein is CASSGGEVYGHTF.

The chain employs TRBV2 and TRBJ2-5; 9 positions agree with TRBD2. The germline V gene encodes CDR1 SNHLY and CDR2 FYNNEI. The CDR3 runs 17 residues. The V gene end was trimmed by 6 bases and the J gene end by 2 bases; junction bases not matched to a gene: 13. The CDR3 bases are TGTGCCAGCAGGGCGGGGGGGCCGCTTGGGGGGCAAGAGACCCAGTACTTC. Translated: CASRAGGPLGGQETQYF.

V gene TRBV5-1 combines with J gene TRBJ1-1; TRBD1 might be the D (5 bases). The V and J ends lost 0 bases and 4 bases respectively, with 10 bases between them. The CDR3 spans 14 residues. Germline CDR1 is SGHRS and CDR2 is YFSETQ. Here the CDR3 DNA reads TGCGCCAGCAGCTTGGTCGGGGGAGCCACTGAAGCTTTCTTT. Translating it yields CASSLVGGATEAFF. Full variable domain (outside the CDR3, taken from reference TRBV5-1 and TRBJ1-1): KAGVTQTPRYLIKTRGQQVTLSCSPISGHRSVSWYQQTPGQGLQFLFEYFSETQRNKGNFPGRFSGRQFSNSRSEMNVSTLELGDSALYLCASSLVGGATEAFFGQGTRLTVV.

The rearrangement links TRBV7-3 to TRBJ2-2; perhaps TRBD1 as D (5 bases). CDR3 size: 14 residues. V lost 3 bases and J 0 bases, leaving 5 bases between the germline ends. Germline loops: CDR1 SGHTA, CDR2 FQGTGA. The CDR3 loop reads CASSLDTNTGELFF. The CDR3 DNA reads as TGTGCCAGCAGCTTGGACACGAACACCGGGGAGCTGTTTTTT.

The chain couples TRBV4-2 to TRBJ2-5, with TRBD1 matching 7 bases. The germline V gene has CDR1 LGHNA and CDR2 YNFKEQ. This CDR3 is 16 amino acids long. The trim removed 0 bases at V and 4 bases at J, leaving 8 bases unmatched. DNA for the CDR3: TGTGCCAGCAGCCAAGAGGCAGGACAGGTCATAGAGACCCAGTACTTC. This gives the protein CASSQEAGQVIETQYF.

V is TRBV6-5 and J is TRBJ2-7; 7 bases line up with TRBD1. This CDR3 is 15 amino acids long. The junction had 8 bases not matched to a gene; V was cut back by 6 bases and J by 0 bases. Looked up from germline, CDR1 is MNHEY and CDR2 is SVGAGI. CDR3 in DNA: TGTGCCAGCAGGCGTGGGACAGTGAGCTCCTACGAGCAGTACTTC. Translation gives CASRRGTVSSYEQYF.

This chain links TRBV7-9 with TRBJ1-1; 8 positions agree with TRBD1. Germline CDR1 is SEHNR and CDR2 is FQNEAQ (reference sequence). The V segment lost 0 bases and the J segment 1 base; nucleotides outside the gene matches: 4. The CDR3 has 16 residues. The CDR3 DNA is TGTGCCAGCAGCTTAGCTCCCGGGACAGGGAACACTGAAGCTTTCTTT. Translation: CASSLAPGTGNTEAFF.

In its sample, this clone was seen a few times. The rearrangement uses TRBV11-2 and TRBJ1-1; maybe TRBD1 (5 bases). Germline loops: CDR1 SGHAT, CDR2 FQNNGV. The CDR3 runs to 14 residues. The ends were cut back, 5 bases at V and 5 bases at J, with 15 bases in the middle. The CDR3 protein is CASSPGGAGTEAFF. As DNA, the CDR3 is TGTGCCAGCAGCCCGGGCGGGGCTGGGACTGAAGCTTTCTTT.

The V and J genes are TRBV7-2 and TRBJ2-1; a possible D gene is TRBD1 (6 bases). V shed 5 bases and J shed 2 bases, with 22 bases lying between them. CDR1 and CDR2 (germline): SGHTA, FQGNSA. The CDR3 has 18 amino acids. This chain's CDR3 is CASSPGHVGAGPYNEQFF. Written as DNA, the CDR3 is TGTGCCAGCAGCCCAGGTCACGTGGGGGCCGGGCCCTACAATGAGCAGTTCTTC.

The J gene is TRBJ1-1, the V gene TRBV7-8; D is uncertain. The ends were cut back, 2 bases at V and 8 bases at J, with 15 bases in the middle. The CDR3 loop spans 14 amino acids. Germline V lookup: CDR1 SGHVS, CDR2 FQNEAQ. CDR3 region: CASSLTPSPGEAFF. CDR3 in DNA: TGTGCCAGCAGCTTAACCCCGAGCCCGGGGGAAGCTTTCTTT.

This clone was counted a few times. This chain joins TRBV5-1 and TRBJ1-1; 9 bases line up with TRBD1. The CDR3 is 15 amino acids. Trimming cost V 2 bases and J 4 bases; bases outside gene matches: 6. The germline V gene has CDR1 SGHRS and CDR2 YFSETQ. The CDR3 DNA reads as TGCGCCAGCAGCTTTGAACAGGGGGCAGGCACTGAAGCTTTCTTT. Protein: CASSFEQGAGTEAFF.

This chain links TRBV6-5 with TRBJ2-1; weak D call: TRBD1 (5 bases). The CDR3 runs to 14 residues. Trimming took off 2 bases at V and 8 bases at J, with 13 bases between the two ends. Germline V gives CDR1 MNHEY, CDR2 SVGAGI. This CDR3 reads CASSYGRQGDEQFF. The CDR3 DNA reads as TGTGCCAGCAGTTACGGTAGGCAGGGTGATGAGCAGTTCTTC.

The chain combines TRBV2 with TRBJ2-7, with a weak D call TRBD2 (5 bases). With 8 bases removed from V and 3 bases from J, the gap between germline ends came to 5 bases. The CDR3 sequence is 10 residues long. Germline loops: CDR1 SNHLY, CDR2 FYNNEI. In nucleotides, the CDR3 is TGTGCCAGCGGAGGCTACGAGCAGTACTTC. This gives the protein CASGGYEQYF.

The genes are TRBV19 and TRBJ1-1; 8 positions agree with TRBD1. The V and J ends lost 1 base and 3 bases, in that order; junction bases with no gene match: 4. The CDR3 runs 15 residues. Germline loops: CDR1 LNHDA, CDR2 SQIVND (reference sequence). The DNA for the CDR3 is TGTGCCAGTAGTATAGGACAGGGGATCGACACTGAAGCTTTCTTT. Residues: CASSIGQGIDTEAFF.

V and J are TRBV30 and TRBJ1-2, with 8 bases aligning to TRBD1. Germline loops: CDR1 GTSNPN, CDR2 SVGIG (reference sequence). This CDR3 is 13 amino acids long. V dropped 4 bases and J dropped 2; count of bases not matched to a gene: 3. In DNA form, the CDR3 reads TGTGCCTGGAAGCAGGGGGCGAACTATGGCTACACCTTC. Translation gives CAWKQGANYGYTF.

The V and J genes are TRBV27 and TRBJ2-7; TRBD1 aligns across 8 bases. J lost 2 bases, V lost 4 bases, and 4 bases had no gene match. The CDR3 is made up of 14 amino acids. Germline-derived CDR1 and CDR2 are MNHEY and SMNVEV (reference sequence). CDR3: CASSYQGATYEQYF. DNA for the CDR3: TGTGCCAGCAGTTATCAGGGGGCCACCTACGAGCAGTACTTC.

The J gene is TRBJ1-3, the V gene TRBV5-1; unclear D gene. The CDR3 contains 15 residues. Trimming shortened V by 1 base and J by 0 bases, and 8 bases separated the two germline ends. Germline CDR1 and CDR2: SGHRS and YFSETQ. The CDR3 sequence is CASSLLSSSGNTIYF. The CDR3 DNA reads TGCGCCAGCAGCTTGTTGAGTTCCTCTGGAAACACCATATATTTT.

J is TRBJ1-1 and V is TRBV29-1; D not certain. This CDR3 spans 11 amino acids. Trimming stripped 4 bases from V and 1 base from J, with 4 bases between. Germline V gene lookup returns CDR1 SQVTM and CDR2 ANQGSEA. CDR3 amino acids: CSVAPNTEAFF. In DNA, the CDR3 is TGCAGCGTTGCTCCGAACACTGAAGCTTTCTTT.

This clone was seen a few times. V and J are TRBV30 and TRBJ1-1; D gene ambiguous. Looked up from germline, CDR1 is GTSNPN and CDR2 is SVGIG (reference sequence). The CDR3 has 14 residues. Deletions cut 1 base from V and 0 bases from J, with 9 bases between. CDR3 coding DNA: TGTGCCTGGAGTGCCTCCCGGGTGAACACTGAAGCTTTCTTT. This codes for CAWSASRVNTEAFF.

The rearrangement joins TRBV19 to TRBJ1-4, with TRBD1 matching over 7 bases. Germline-derived CDR1 and CDR2 are LNHDA and SQIVND (reference sequence). This CDR3 contains 17 residues. V shed 5 bases, J shed 5 bases, and the junction held 14 bases outside the gene matches. The CDR3 sequence is CASSPLGWTGRNEKLFF. CDR3 sequence (DNA): TGTGCCAGTAGTCCCTTAGGCTGGACAGGAAGGAATGAAAAACTGTTTTTT. The full variable domain, with the rest looked up from reference TRBV19 and TRBJ1-4, is DGGITQSPKYLFRKEGQNVTLSCEQNLNHDAMYWYRQDPGQGLRLIYYSQIVNDFQKGDIAEGYSVSREKKESFPLTVTSAQKNPTAFYLCASSPLGWTGRNEKLFFGSGTQLSVL.

This chain links TRBV10-1 with TRBJ2-5; 9 nucleotides line up with TRBD2. Germline CDR1 and CDR2: WNHNN and SYGVQD (reference sequence). This CDR3 has 16 residues. With 0 bases clipped from V and 7 bases from J, the junction kept 9 bases outside the gene matches. The CDR3 coding sequence is TGCGCCAGCAGTGAGTCGAAGACTAGCGGCCCGGGGACCCAGTACTTC. It codes for CASSESKTSGPGTQYF.

V is TRBV6-4 and J is TRBJ2-1, with 7 bases lining up with TRBD1. The trim removed 5 bases at V and 8 bases at J, leaving 6 bases unmatched. In germline, CDR1 is MRHNA, CDR2 SNTAGT. This CDR3 has 13 residues. CDR3 sequence: CASSSEGAHEQFF. The DNA of the CDR3 is TGTGCCAGCAGTTCCGAGGGGGCCCATGAGCAGTTCTTC.

The gene calls are TRBV2 and TRBJ1-2; D not resolved. This CDR3 has 15 amino acids. Germline CDR1 is SNHLY and CDR2 is FYNNEI. The V end lost 6 bases, the J end lost 2 bases, and 16 bases lay between the germline ends. The CDR3: CASRLLVTANYGYTF. The CDR3 DNA reads TGTGCCAGCAGACTCCTAGTGACCGCAAACTATGGCTACACCTTC.